Below, 10 T cell receptor beta chains from the same sample are listed, as sequenced in a study of T cells in Graves' hyperthyroidism and ophthalmopathy. RNA transcripts served as the template for amplifying TCR beta CDR3 regions. When the TCR CDR3 underwent first-round RT-PCR, the HTBI primer set was used. TCRdb re-analysed the multiplex PCR reads in MiXCR, keeping a single row per CDR3 protein. The table records over 700,000 distinct CDR3 sequences, 38% of them present only once. Material for sequencing was blood. The receptor source for this set is a man between 18 and 35 years old with Graves' hyperthyroidism.

The J gene is TRBJ2-5, the V gene TRBV7-6; D is uncertain. Trimming cost V 2 bases and J 2 bases, with 9 bases left between them. The CDR3 covers 14 residues. CDR1 SGHVS and CDR2 FNYEAQ come from the germline V gene. CDR3 sequence: CASSLWAGQETQYF. CDR3 bases: TGTGCCAGCAGCTTATGGGCAGGTCAAGAGACCCAGTACTTC.

The chain uses TRBV20-1 and TRBJ1-5; 11 nucleotides line up with TRBD1. Germline V lookup: CDR1 DFQATT, CDR2 SNEGSKA (reference sequence). The CDR3 runs to 16 residues. The ends lost 1 base at V and 3 bases at J; junction bases unmatched: 5. The CDR3 protein is CSARGGTGGINQPQHF. CDR3 in DNA: TGCAGTGCTAGAGGGGGGACAGGGGGTATCAATCAGCCCCAGCATTTT.

This chain links TRBV12-3 or TRBV12-4 with TRBJ1-5; 9 nucleotides agree with TRBD1. The CDR3 has 18 amino acids. The ends lost 6 bases at V and 0 bases at J; junction bases unmatched: 12. CDR3 coding DNA: TGTGCCAGCAGCCAGAGCTATACAGGGGGCCTTAGCAATCAGCCCCAGCATTTT. The encoded protein is CASSQSYTGGLSNQPQHF.

The chain recombines TRBV20-1 with TRBJ2-6, with D uncertain. Germline CDR1 and CDR2: DFQATT and SNEGSKA (reference sequence). This CDR3 contains 11 residues. Deletions cut 5 bases from V and 5 bases from J, with 4 bases between. CDR3 in amino acids: CSAGRANVLTF. The CDR3 coding sequence is TGCAGTGCTGGAAGGGCCAACGTCCTGACTTTC.

The rearrangement joins TRBV5-5 to TRBJ2-5; the D gene is possibly TRBD1 (6 bases). The length of the CDR3 is 14 residues. CDR1 SGHKS and CDR2 YYEKEE come from the germline V gene (reference sequence). The V end was cut by 2 bases, the J end by 5 bases, with 13 bases between. This chain's CDR3 is CASSLSARGETQYF. CDR3 nucleotides: TGTGCCAGCAGCTTAAGCGCGAGGGGGGAGACCCAGTACTTC. The whole variable domain, remainder taken from reference TRBV5-5 and TRBJ2-5, is DAGVTQSPTHLIKTRGQQVTLRCSPISGHKSVSWYQQVLGQGPQFIFQYYEKEERGRGNFPDRFSARQFPNYSSELNVNALLLGDSALYLCASSLSARGETQYFGPGTRLLVL.

This clonotype was counted a few times. The V gene is TRBV5-6, the J gene TRBJ2-2; D is unresolved. CDR3 length equals 16 residues. Looked up from germline, CDR1 is SGHDT and CDR2 is YYEEEE. The V gene lost 2 bases and the J gene lost 0 bases, with 11 bases spanning the gap. CDR3: CASSLGLGTNTGELFF. In DNA form, the CDR3 reads TGTGCCAGCAGCTTAGGTTTGGGAACGAACACCGGGGAGCTGTTTTTT.

This clonotype was picked up a small number of times. The J gene is TRBJ2-7, the V gene TRBV6-5; D not resolved. The CDR3 consists of 15 residues. Germline V gene data show CDR1 as MNHEY and CDR2 as SVGAGI. V was trimmed by 4 bases and J by 2 bases, leaving 15 bases between them. CDR3 DNA sequence: TGTGCCAGCAGTTTCATCTCGCGGTTGACCTACGAGCAGTACTTC. Protein: CASSFISRLTYEQYF.

This clonotype was recorded at least ten times. This rearrangement joins TRBV7-2 to TRBJ2-7; 8 bases align to TRBD1. With 7 bases clipped from V and 2 bases from J, the junction kept 7 bases outside the gene matches. Germline values: CDR1 SGHTA, CDR2 FQGNSA. This CDR3 has 14 residues. The DNA for the CDR3 is TGTGCCAGCACCAATATGGACAGGGCCTACGAGCAGTACTTC. This translates into CASTNMDRAYEQYF. Full variable domain (missing parts from reference TRBV7-2 and TRBJ2-7): GAGVSQSPSNKVTEKGKDVELRCDPISGHTALYWYRQSLGQGLEFLIYFQGNSAPDKSGLPSDRFSAERTGGSVSTLTIQRTQQEDSAVYLCASTNMDRAYEQYFGPGTRLTVT.

This clonotype was recorded once. The V gene is TRBV4-1, the J gene TRBJ2-2, with D perhaps matching TRBD1 (6 bases). CDR3 size: 16 residues. Between the trimmed V and J ends, which lost 0 bases and 1 base, there was a span of 9 bases. Germline-derived CDR1 and CDR2 are MGHRA and YSYEKL. CDR3: CASSQETGLNTGELFF. The DNA of the CDR3 is TGCGCCAGCAGCCAAGAGACAGGACTGAACACCGGGGAGCTGTTTTTT.

This clonotype appeared once. The chain has TRBV6-1 and TRBJ1-4, with a possible D match to TRBD1 (5 bases). Germline V gene sequence: CDR1 MNHNS, CDR2 SASEGT. V shed 7 bases and J shed 6 bases, with 12 bases lying between them. This CDR3 contains 13 residues. CDR3 protein: CASNRDSYEKLFF. CDR3 DNA sequence: TGTGCCAGCAATCGAGACAGTTATGAAAAACTGTTTTTT.